Listed here are 8 T cell receptor beta chains from one sample, sequenced in a study of CD8 T cells in Susac syndrome. Random hexamers primed reverse transcription of about 0.45 to 1 ug RNA. Each CDR3 protein is one row after TCRdb ran MiXCR on the immunoSEQ multiplex PCR reads. This sample has around 150,000 distinct CDR3 sequences, with almost 96% found just once. The sample comprised CD4+ T cells from PBMCs. Receptors originate from a human donor with Susac syndrome.

The chain uses TRBV4-1 and TRBJ1-1; 7 bases fit TRBD1. This CDR3 has 13 residues. Unmatched junction bases numbered 5, after V lost 5 bases and J lost 5 bases. Per the germline V gene, CDR1 is MGHRA and CDR2 is YSYEKL. The CDR3 spells CASSTGVGTEAFF. For the CDR3, the DNA is TGCGCCAGCAGCACAGGGGTGGGGACTGAAGCTTTCTTT.

The count of this clonotype is one. The chain is built from TRBV3-1 and TRBJ1-6, with a possible D match to TRBD1 (5 bases). V lost 2 bases and J lost 14, with 19 bases in between. The germline gives CDR1 LGHDT, CDR2 YNNKEL (reference sequence). The CDR3 is made up of 15 amino acids. CDR3 coding DNA: TGTGCCAGCAGCCAACCCCGGGGCAACCTTGTGACCCTCCACTTT. Its translation: CASSQPRGNLVTLHF.

J is TRBJ1-1 and V is TRBV20-1; perhaps TRBD1 as D (6 bases). The germline gives CDR1 DFQATT, CDR2 SNEGSKA (reference sequence). The length of the CDR3 is 14 residues. V gave up 2 bases and J gave up 2 bases, with 12 bases separating them. The CDR3 coding sequence is TGCAGTGCTAGAAGTGGGGGCCCAAACACTGAAGCTTTCTTT. Protein sequence: CSARSGGPNTEAFF.

This clonotype occurred a few times. Written as DNA, the CDR3 is TGTGCCAGCAGCATCAGGGGGATGAACACTGAAGCTTTCTTT. This gives the protein CASSIRGMNTEAFF. The chain employs TRBV12-3 or TRBV12-4 and TRBJ1-1; 7 bases map to TRBD1. The CDR3 has 14 residues. V dropped 6 bases and J dropped 0; count of bases not matched to a gene: 4.

V gene TRBV20-1 combines with J gene TRBJ1-2; D might be TRBD1 (5 bases). Germline CDR1 and CDR2: DFQATT and SNEGSKA (reference sequence). The CDR3 contains 12 residues. The CDR3 region is CANFRDSYGYTF. The CDR3 DNA reads as TGCGCAAACTTCCGGGACTCCTATGGCTACACCTTC.

V usage is TRBV5-1 and J usage is TRBJ2-7, with D possibly TRBD1 on 6 matching bases. CDR1 SGHRS and CDR2 YFSETQ come from the germline V gene. V lost 4 bases and J 0 bases, leaving 11 bases between the germline ends. The CDR3 is 14 residues long. In nucleotides, the CDR3 is TGCGCCAGCAGCACCGGACAGAACTCCTACGAGCAGTACTTC. It translates to CASSTGQNSYEQYF.

The rearrangement links TRBV3-1 to TRBJ2-7; perhaps TRBD2 as D (5 bases). Germline CDR1 is LGHDT and CDR2 is YNNKEL (reference sequence). This CDR3 contains 16 residues. Trimming took off 1 base at V and 5 bases at J, with 18 bases between the two ends. Here the CDR3 DNA reads TGTGCCAGCAGCCAAGGGAGGTGGACCATTTTCAACGAGCAGTACTTC. The encoded protein is CASSQGRWTIFNEQYF.

This chain links TRBV6-2 or TRBV6-3 with TRBJ2-7, with 9 bases matching TRBD1. J was trimmed by 1 base and V by 6 bases; bases with no gene match: 4. CDR1 and CDR2 from the germline V gene are MNHEY and SVGEGT. The CDR3 consists of 14 residues. CDR3 coding DNA: TGTGCCAGCAGGACCGGGACAGGGTCCTACGAGCAGTACTTC. Its protein product is CASRTGTGSYEQYF.